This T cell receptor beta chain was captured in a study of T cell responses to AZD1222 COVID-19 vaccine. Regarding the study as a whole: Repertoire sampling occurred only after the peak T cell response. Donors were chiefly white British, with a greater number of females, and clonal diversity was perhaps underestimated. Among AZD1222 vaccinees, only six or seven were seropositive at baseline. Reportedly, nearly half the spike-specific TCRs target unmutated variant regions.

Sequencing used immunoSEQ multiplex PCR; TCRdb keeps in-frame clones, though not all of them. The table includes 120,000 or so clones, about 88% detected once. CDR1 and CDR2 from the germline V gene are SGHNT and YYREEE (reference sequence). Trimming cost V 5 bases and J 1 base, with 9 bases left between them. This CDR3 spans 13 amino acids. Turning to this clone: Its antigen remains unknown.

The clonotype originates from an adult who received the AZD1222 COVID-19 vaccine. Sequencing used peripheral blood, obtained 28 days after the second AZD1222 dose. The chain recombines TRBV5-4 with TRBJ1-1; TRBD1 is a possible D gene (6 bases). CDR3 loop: CASRRQENTEAFF. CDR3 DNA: TGTGCCAGCAGGAGACAGGAGAACACTGAAGCTTTCTTT.